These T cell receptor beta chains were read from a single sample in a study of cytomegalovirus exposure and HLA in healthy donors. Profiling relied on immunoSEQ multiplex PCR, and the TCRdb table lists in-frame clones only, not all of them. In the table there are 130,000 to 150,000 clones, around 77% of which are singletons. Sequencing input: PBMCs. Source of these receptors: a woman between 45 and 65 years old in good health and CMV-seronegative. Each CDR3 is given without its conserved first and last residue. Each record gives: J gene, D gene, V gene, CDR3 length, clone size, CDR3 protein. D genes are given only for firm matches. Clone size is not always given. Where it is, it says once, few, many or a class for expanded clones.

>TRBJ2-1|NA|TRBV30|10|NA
AWSYGGGPPF
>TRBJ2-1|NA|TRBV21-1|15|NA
ASSKSGWGQGLNEQF
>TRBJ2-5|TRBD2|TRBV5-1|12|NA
ASSDTGGLETQY
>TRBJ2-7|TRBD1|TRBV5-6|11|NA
ASRMGQGYEQY
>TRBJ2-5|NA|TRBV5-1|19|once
ASNHAGAQSQRVLLEETQY
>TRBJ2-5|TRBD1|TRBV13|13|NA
ASSFPGQPQETQY
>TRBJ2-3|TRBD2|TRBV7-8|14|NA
ASSFSLAGGLDTQY
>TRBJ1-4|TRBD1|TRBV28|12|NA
ASSRQGANEKLF
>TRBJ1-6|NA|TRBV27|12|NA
ASSPLLPGSPLH
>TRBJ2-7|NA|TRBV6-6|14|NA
ASSYSVGDSGDEQY
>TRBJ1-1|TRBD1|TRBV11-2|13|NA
ASSLGYRGLTEAF
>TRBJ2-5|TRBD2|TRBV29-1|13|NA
SVVGPAGGQETQY
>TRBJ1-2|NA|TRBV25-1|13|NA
ASSPHGPGIGGYT
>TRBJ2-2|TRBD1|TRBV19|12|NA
ASRTTGVSGELF
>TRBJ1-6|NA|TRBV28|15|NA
ASSLYGRGSYNSPLH
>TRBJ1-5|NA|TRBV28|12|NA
ASRGLTGNQPQH
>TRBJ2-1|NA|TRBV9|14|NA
ASSVATRGGLNEQF
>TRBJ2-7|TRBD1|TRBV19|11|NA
ASRGQEVYEQY
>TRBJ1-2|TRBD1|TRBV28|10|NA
ASSFQGAMYT